This entry features one T cell receptor beta chain sequence. This entry is derived from a study of blood T cell repertoires in COVID-19. Study context: The United States, Italy and Spain provided the acute and convalescent COVID-19 samples. Nucleic acid was either cDNA or gDNA, and it came from T cells, B-cell-depleted T cells, or PBMCs.

Original processing methods: Estimation of nucleated cell counts was performed using reference gene primer amplification. Profiling relied on immunoSEQ multiplex PCR, and the TCRdb table lists in-frame clones only, not all of them. V and J calls and clone size follow that table, whereas D and trimming were derived from the DNA. The table includes some 110,000 clones, approximately 80% detected once. V was clipped by 6 bases and J by 2 bases, with 16 bases between them. The CDR3 sequence is 16 residues long. Germline CDR1 and CDR2: SEHNR and FQNEAQ (reference sequence). The sequenced sample consisted of peripheral blood. The receptor was derived from a man between 60 and 75 years old with acute or convalescent COVID-19. This chain uses TRBV7-9 with TRBJ1-4; weak D call: TRBD1 (5 bases). CDR3 protein: CASSFDAGPTNEKLFF. CDR3 bases: TGTGCCAGCAGTTTCGACGCAGGGCCGACTAATGAAAAACTGTTTTTT.